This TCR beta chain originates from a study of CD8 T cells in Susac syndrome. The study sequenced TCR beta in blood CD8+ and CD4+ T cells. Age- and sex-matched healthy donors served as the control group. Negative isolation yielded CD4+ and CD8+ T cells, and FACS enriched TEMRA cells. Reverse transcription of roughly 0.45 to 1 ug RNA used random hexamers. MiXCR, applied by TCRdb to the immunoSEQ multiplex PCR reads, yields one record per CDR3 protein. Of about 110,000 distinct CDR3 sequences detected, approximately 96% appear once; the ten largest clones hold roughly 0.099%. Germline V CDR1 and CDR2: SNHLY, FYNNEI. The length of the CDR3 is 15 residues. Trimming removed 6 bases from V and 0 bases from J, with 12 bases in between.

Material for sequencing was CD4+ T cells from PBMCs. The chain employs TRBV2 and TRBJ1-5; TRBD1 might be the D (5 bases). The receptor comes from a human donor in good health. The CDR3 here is CASSPDRYSNQPQHF. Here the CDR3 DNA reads TGTGCCAGCAGCCCCGACAGATATAGCAATCAGCCCCAGCATTTT.